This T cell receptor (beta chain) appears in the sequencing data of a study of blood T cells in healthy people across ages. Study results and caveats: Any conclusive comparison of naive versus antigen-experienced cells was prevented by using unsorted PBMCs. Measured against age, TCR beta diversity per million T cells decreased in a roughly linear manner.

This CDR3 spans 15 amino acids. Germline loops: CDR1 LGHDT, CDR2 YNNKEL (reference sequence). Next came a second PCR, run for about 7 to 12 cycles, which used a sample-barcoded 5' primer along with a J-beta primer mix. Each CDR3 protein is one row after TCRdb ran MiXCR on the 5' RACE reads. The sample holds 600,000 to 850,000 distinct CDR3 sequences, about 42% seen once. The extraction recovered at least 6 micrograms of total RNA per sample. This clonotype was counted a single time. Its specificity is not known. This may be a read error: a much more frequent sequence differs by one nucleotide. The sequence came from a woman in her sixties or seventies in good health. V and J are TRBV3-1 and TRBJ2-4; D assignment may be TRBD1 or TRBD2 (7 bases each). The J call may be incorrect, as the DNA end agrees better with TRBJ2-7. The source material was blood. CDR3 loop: CASSGKRDRLYEQYF. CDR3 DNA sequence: TGTGCCAGCAGTGGAAAGCGGGACAGACTCTACGAGCAGTACTTC.